This T cell receptor beta chain appears in the sequencing data of a study of shared clonotypes between healthy human individuals. Study overall: The people who gave samples were two women and a few men aged 18 to 49. Whole-study findings and limits: Blood alone was sampled, and tissue repertoires likely differ.

Unsorted PBMC DNA was sequenced on ten immunoSEQ deep assay plates. Libraries were prepared by immunoSEQ multiplex PCR; TCRdb keeps only in-frame clonotypes and omits some of them. The repertoire holds 450,000 to 500,000 clones, with around 80% as singletons. For this clone: Its antigen is unknown.

Each of the donors was a healthy adult who was HIV-negative and had not had a recent acute infection or vaccination. Sample: PBMCs. The TCR sequence derives from a woman aged 40 to 50 in good health. Some clones in this sample may be carry-over from other donors' samples.

CDR3 sequence (DNA): TGTGCCAGCAGCCAATCGCGGGGGACTTACTATGGCTACACCTTC. It specifies CASSQSRGTYYGYTF. V is TRBV14 and J is TRBJ1-2, with D possibly matching TRBD1 (5 bases). The ends were cut back, 2 bases at V and 3 bases at J, with 13 bases in the middle. The germline gives CDR1 SGHDN, CDR2 FVKESK. The CDR3 runs to 15 residues.